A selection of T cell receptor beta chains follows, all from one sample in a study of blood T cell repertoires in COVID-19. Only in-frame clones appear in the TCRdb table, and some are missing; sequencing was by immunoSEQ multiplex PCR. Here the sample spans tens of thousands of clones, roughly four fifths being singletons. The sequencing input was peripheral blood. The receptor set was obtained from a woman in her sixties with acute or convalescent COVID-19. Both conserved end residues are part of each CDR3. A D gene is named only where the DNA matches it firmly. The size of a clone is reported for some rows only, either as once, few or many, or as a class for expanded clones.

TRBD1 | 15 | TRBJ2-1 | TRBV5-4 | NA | TGTGCCAGCAGCTTGGTGGACAGGGACTACAATGAGCAGTTCTTC | CASSLVDRDYNEQFF
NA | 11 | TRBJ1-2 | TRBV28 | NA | TGTGCCAGCAGCAACAGGGATCGCTACACCTTC | CASSNRDRYTF
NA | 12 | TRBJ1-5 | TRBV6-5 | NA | TGTGCCAGCGGAGTCCGCAATCAGCCCCAGCATTTT | CASGVRNQPQHF
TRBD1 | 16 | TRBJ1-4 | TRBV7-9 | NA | TGTGCCAGCAGCTTAGCGCCGGGACAGGGGGGAGAAAAACTGTTTTTT | CASSLAPGQGGEKLFF
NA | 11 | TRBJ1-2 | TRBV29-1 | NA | TGCAGCGTTGGGGCAGGGCATGGCTACACCTTC | CSVGAGHGYTF
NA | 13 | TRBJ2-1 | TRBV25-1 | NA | TGTGCCAGCAGTGAGCCCCTAGTAAATGAGCAGTTCTTC | CASSEPLVNEQFF
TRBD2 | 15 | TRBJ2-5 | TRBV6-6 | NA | TGTGCCAGCAGTCGGACTAGCGGGAGAACGGAGACCCAGTACTTC | CASSRTSGRTETQYF
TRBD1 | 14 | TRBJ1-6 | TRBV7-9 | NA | TGTGCCAGCAGCTCAGACAGGGCTAATTCACCCCTCCACTTT | CASSSDRANSPLHF
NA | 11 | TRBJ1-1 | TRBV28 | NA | TGTGCCAGCACCGTGAACACTGAAGCTTTCTTT | CASTVNTEAFF
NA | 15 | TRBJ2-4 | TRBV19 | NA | TGTGCCAGTAGTATGAACGGGATAGCCAAAAACATTCAGTACTTC | CASSMNGIAKNIQYF
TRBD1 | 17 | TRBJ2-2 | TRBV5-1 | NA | TGCGCCAGCAGCACCGGACAGGGCTCCGCGAACACCGGGGAGCTGTTTTTT | CASSTGQGSANTGELFF
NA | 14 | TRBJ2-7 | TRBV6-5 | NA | TGTGCCAGCAGTTTCCGAGGGGGTACCTACGAGCAGTACTTC | CASSFRGGTYEQYF
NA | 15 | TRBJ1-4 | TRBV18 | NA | TGTGCCAGCTCACCACAACAGGGCGTATCCGAAAAACTGTTTTTT | CASSPQQGVSEKLFF
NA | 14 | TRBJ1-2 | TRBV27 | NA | TGTGCCAGCAGTTTACAGGGGAACGGGTATGGCTACACCTTC | CASSLQGNGYGYTF
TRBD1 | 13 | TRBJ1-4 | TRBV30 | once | TGTGCCTGGCAGACAGGGCCTAATGAAAAACTGTTTTTT | CAWQTGPNEKLFF
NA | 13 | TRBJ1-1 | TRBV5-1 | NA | TGCGCCAGCAGCGTAGACGCGGGAACTGAAGCTTTCTTT | CASSVDAGTEAFF
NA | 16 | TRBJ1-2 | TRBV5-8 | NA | TGTGCCAGCAGCTTGGTTCAGGGTCGGTCAATATTTGGCTACACCTTC | CASSLVQGRSIFGYTF
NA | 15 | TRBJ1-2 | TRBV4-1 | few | TGCGCCAGCAGCCCTTTAGCCCGGGGGGATTATGGCTACACCTTC | CASSPLARGDYGYTF
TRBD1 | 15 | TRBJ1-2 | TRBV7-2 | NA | TGTGCCAGCAGCGCTCGGTACAGGGGGAGTGATGGCTACACCTTC | CASSARYRGSDGYTF
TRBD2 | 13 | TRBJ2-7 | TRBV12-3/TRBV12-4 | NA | TGTGCCAGCACTTTGGGACTACGGGACGAGCAGTACTTC | CASTLGLRDEQYF
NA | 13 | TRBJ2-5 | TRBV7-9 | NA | TGTGCCAGCAGCTTTAGTGTTCTGGAGACCCAGTACTTC | CASSFSVLETQYF
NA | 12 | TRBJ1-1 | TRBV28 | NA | TGTGCCAGCACCTCTCAGGGGTCTGAAGCTTTCTTT | CASTSQGSEAFF
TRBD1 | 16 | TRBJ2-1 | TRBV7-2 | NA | TGTGCCAGCAGCCCTCGGACAGGCCAGTGGGATTATGAGCAGTTCTTC | CASSPRTGQWDYEQFF
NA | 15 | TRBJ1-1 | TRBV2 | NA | TGTGCCAGCAGTGCCCTGGCCGGGGGTAACACTGAAGCTTTCTTT | CASSALAGGNTEAFF
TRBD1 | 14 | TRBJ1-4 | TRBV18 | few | TGTGCCAGCTCCCTGGGACAGCTTAATGAAAAACTGTTTTTT | CASSLGQLNEKLFF
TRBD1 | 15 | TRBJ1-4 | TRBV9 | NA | TGTGCCAGCAGCGTTGGAGGACAGGGAGGAGAAAAACTGTTTTTT | CASSVGGQGGEKLFF
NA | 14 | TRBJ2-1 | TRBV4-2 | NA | TGTGCCAGCAGCCAAGAAGGAGGGACTCTGGAGCAGTTCTTC | CASSQEGGTLEQFF
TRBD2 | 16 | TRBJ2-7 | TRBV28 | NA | TGTGCCAGCAGTAGAACCGGGACTAGGAGCTCCTACGAGCAGTACTTC | CASSRTGTRSSYEQYF
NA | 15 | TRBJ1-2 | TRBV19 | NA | TGTGCCAGTAGTACCCCCTCCGGCGGCCCCTATGGCTACACCTTC | CASSTPSGGPYGYTF
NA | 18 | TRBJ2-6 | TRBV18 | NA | TGTGCCAGCTCACCGTTCCCCCCCCTAGGCTCTGGGGCCAACGTCCTGACTTTC | CASSPFPPLGSGANVLTF
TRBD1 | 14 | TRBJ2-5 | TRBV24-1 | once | TGTGCCACCAGTGACCAAGACAGGGTTGAGACCCAGTACTTC | CATSDQDRVETQYF
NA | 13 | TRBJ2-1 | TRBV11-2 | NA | TGTGCCAGCAAACTAGAGGCCCACAATGAGCAGTTCTTC | CASKLEAHNEQFF
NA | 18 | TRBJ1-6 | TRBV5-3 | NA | TGTGCCAGAAGCCAACATCTAAGGGGATTGTCCTATAATTCACCCCTCCACTTT | CARSQHLRGLSYNSPLHF
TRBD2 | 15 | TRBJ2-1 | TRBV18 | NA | TGTGCCAGCTCACCAATAGCGGGGTTCTACAATGAGCAGTTCTTC | CASSPIAGFYNEQFF
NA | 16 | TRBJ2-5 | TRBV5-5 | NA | TGTGCCAGCAGCTTGGCCCTAGCCGCATCGGCTGAGACCCAGTACTTC | CASSLALAASAETQYF
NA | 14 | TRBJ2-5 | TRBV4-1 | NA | TGCGCCAGCAGCCAAGGACTATTCCAAGAGACCCAGTACTTC | CASSQGLFQETQYF
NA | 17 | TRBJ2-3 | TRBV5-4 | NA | TGTGCCAGCACCTCCACAAAAGCGGTGCTTAGCACAGATACGCAGTATTTT | CASTSTKAVLSTDTQYF
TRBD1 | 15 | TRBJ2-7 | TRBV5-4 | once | TGTGCCAGCAGCCCAGGGGGACAGGGAGCCTACGAGCAGTACTTC | CASSPGGQGAYEQYF
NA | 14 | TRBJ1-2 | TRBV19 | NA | TGTGCCAGTAGTATACCGGGAGTCCACTATGGCTACACCTTC | CASSIPGVHYGYTF
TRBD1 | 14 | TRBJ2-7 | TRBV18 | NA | TGTGCCAGCTCACCTAGGCAGGGGGCGGATGAGCAGTACTTC | CASSPRQGADEQYF
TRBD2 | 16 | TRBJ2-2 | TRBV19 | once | TGTGCCAGTAGTACCTATAGCGGGGTCAACACCGGGGAGCTGTTTTTT | CASSTYSGVNTGELFF
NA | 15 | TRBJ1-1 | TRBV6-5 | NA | TGTGCCAGCAGCCAATACCCTACTGTGAACACTGAAGCTTTCTTT | CASSQYPTVNTEAFF
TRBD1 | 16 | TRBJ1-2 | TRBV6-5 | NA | TGTGCCAGCAGTTGGAGGAGCGGGACAGGAGCCTATGGCTACACCTTC | CASSWRSGTGAYGYTF
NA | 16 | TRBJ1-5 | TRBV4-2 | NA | TGTGCCAGCAGCCAAGAGGCTGGCCAGGGGTATCAGCCCCAGCATTTT | CASSQEAGQGYQPQHF
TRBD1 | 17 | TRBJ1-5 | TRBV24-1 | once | TGTGCCACCAGTGAAGGGGACAGCCGTATGAGCAATCAGCCCCAGCATTTT | CATSEGDSRMSNQPQHF
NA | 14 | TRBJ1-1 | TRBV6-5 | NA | TGTGCCAGCACCCCATTCCCAAAAAACACTGAAGCTTTCTTT | CASTPFPKNTEAFF
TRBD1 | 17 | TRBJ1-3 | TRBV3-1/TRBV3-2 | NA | TGTGCCAGCAGCATCGGACAGGTCGGCCTCTCTGGAAACACCATATATTTT | CASSIGQVGLSGNTIYF
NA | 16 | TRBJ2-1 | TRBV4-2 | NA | TGTGCCAGCAGCCAAGAACTTACAGGGTCCTACAATGAGCAGTTCTTC | CASSQELTGSYNEQFF
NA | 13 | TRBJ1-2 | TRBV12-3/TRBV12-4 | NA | TGTGCCAGCAGCTCTAGACGTTCGGAGGGCTACACCTTC | CASSSRRSEGYTF
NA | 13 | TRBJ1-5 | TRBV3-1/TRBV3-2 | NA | TGTGCCAGCAGCCAGGGGCCGGATCAGCCCCAGCATTTT | CASSQGPDQPQHF
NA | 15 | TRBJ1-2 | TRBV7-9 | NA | TGTGCCAGCACCATCGGGGGGGCGGAGACTGATGGCTACACCTTC | CASTIGGAETDGYTF
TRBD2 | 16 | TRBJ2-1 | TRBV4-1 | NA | TGCGCCAGCAGCCAAGAGGCAGCGGGGGGCGGAAATGAGCAGTTCTTC | CASSQEAAGGGNEQFF
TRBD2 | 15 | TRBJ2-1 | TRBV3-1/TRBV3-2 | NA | TGTGCCAGCAGCCAAATGGCGGGGGGGTACAATGAGCAGTTCTTC | CASSQMAGGYNEQFF